Shown below are 18 T cell receptor beta chains from a single sample sequenced in a study of blood T cell repertoires in COVID-19. Produced via immunoSEQ multiplex PCR; TCRdb's table is partial and in-frame only. Of 150,000 to 200,000 clones detected, about nine tenths appear once; the ten largest clones hold roughly 11%. The sequenced sample was peripheral blood. These receptors were collected from a woman in her sixties or seventies with COVID-19, enrolled during active disease.

The CDR3, as DNA: TGTGCCAGCAGTTTCACTCGCGCCGCCTACGAGCAGTACTTC. This codes for CASSFTRAAYEQYF. The V gene is TRBV27, the J gene TRBJ2-7; D unresolved. The CDR3 loop spans 14 amino acids. Germline lookup yields CDR1 MNHEY and CDR2 SMNVEV (reference sequence). V was cut by 3 bases and J by 2 bases, with 11 bases left in between.

The chain employs TRBV6-5 and TRBJ2-6, with TRBD2 identical over 8 bases. The trim removed 11 bases at V and 1 base at J, leaving 7 bases unmatched. In germline, CDR1 is MNHEY, CDR2 SVGAGI. The CDR3 is 15 amino acids. Here the CDR3 reads CASRRGGSGANVLTF. The CDR3 bases are TGTGCCTCACGCCGGGGGGGATCTGGGGCCAACGTCCTGACTTTC.

The DNA of the CDR3 is TGTGCCAGCAGTTACTACGGGACAGGGGTTGAGCAGTACTTC. This codes for CASSYYGTGVEQYF. The chain recombines TRBV6-5 with TRBJ2-7; TRBD1 matches at 10 bases. Per the germline V gene, CDR1 is MNHEY and CDR2 is SVGAGI. With 1 base clipped from V and 7 bases from J, the junction kept 4 bases outside the gene matches. This CDR3 is built from 14 residues.

The V and J genes are TRBV5-1 and TRBJ1-4; the match to TRBD1 covers 10 bases. This CDR3 is 15 amino acids long. Unmatched junction bases numbered 6, after V lost 2 bases and J lost 8 bases. The germline V gene encodes CDR1 SGHRS and CDR2 YFSETQ. The CDR3 sequence: CASSFRGQGNEKLFF. DNA of the CDR3: TGCGCCAGCAGCTTTAGGGGACAGGGGAACGAAAAACTGTTTTTT.

This clone was picked up a small number of times. J is TRBJ1-6 and V is TRBV7-8, with D perhaps matching TRBD1 (5 bases). The germline V gene encodes CDR1 SGHVS and CDR2 FQNEAQ. The CDR3 consists of 15 residues. V was shortened by 3 bases and J by 9 bases, with 15 bases between the two germline ends. CDR3 in amino acids: CASSLGRQGASPLHF. In DNA, the CDR3 is TGTGCCAGCAGCTTGGGTCGGCAGGGTGCTTCACCCCTCCACTTT.

This chain uses TRBV9 with TRBJ1-2, with D perhaps TRBD1 (5 bases). The CDR3 has 15 amino acids. Trimming left V 0 bases short and J 3 bases short, with 12 bases between. In germline, CDR1 is SGDLS, CDR2 YYNGEE. The CDR3, as DNA: TGTGCCAGCAGCGTAGGGGCGGGGACGTACTATGGCTACACCTTC. Its protein is CASSVGAGTYYGYTF.

The chain has TRBV7-6 and TRBJ2-2, with 16 bases that match TRBD2. Germline V gene data show CDR1 as SGHVS and CDR2 as FNYEAQ. Losses at the gene ends were 3 bases for V and 5 bases for J; bases not matched to a gene: 3. This CDR3 contains 17 residues. Here the CDR3 reads CASSLGLAGGRTGELFF. For the CDR3, the DNA is TGTGCCAGCAGCTTGGGACTAGCGGGAGGGAGGACCGGGGAGCTGTTTTTT.

The genes are TRBV30 and TRBJ1-2; D is unresolved. The length of the CDR3 is 14 residues. Germline loops: CDR1 GTSNPN, CDR2 SVGIG (reference sequence). Between the trimmed V and J ends, which lost 8 bases and 1 base, there was a span of 17 bases. CDR3 coding DNA: TGTGCCCAGAGCCGGGAGGTTCTTAACTATGGCTACACCTTC. This sequence encodes CAQSREVLNYGYTF.

The table lists this clone with a few counts. The chain links TRBV5-1 to TRBJ2-7; 10 nucleotides agree with TRBD1. Trimming cost V 0 bases and J 7 bases; bases outside gene matches: 4. The CDR3 is 14 amino acids. CDR1 and CDR2 from the germline V gene are SGHRS and YFSETQ. The CDR3 region is CASSLAGTGEEQYF. CDR3 DNA: TGCGCCAGCAGCTTGGCCGGGACAGGGGAAGAGCAGTACTTC.

The chain carries TRBV19 and TRBJ2-2; 8 bases match TRBD1. Germline lookup yields CDR1 LNHDA and CDR2 SQIVND (reference sequence). CDR3 length: 18 residues. The trim removed 1 base at V and 5 bases at J, leaving 12 bases unmatched. CDR3 sequence reads: CASSIGAEGQGRTGELFF. Here the CDR3 DNA reads TGTGCCAGTAGTATAGGGGCGGAAGGACAGGGACGGACCGGGGAGCTGTTTTTT.

The chain employs TRBV11-2 and TRBJ2-5; 10 positions agree with TRBD1. CDR3 length: 15 residues. Germline values: CDR1 SGHAT, CDR2 FQNNGV. V was clipped by 3 bases and J by 5 bases; unmatched bases: 6. In DNA, the CDR3 is TGTGCCAGCAGCTTCCGACAGGGGGCCTTGGAGACCCAGTACTTC. This sequence encodes CASSFRQGALETQYF.

J is TRBJ2-6 and V is TRBV6-5; maybe TRBD1 (6 bases). This CDR3 spans 15 amino acids. The V end was cut by 2 bases, the J end by 1 base, with 6 bases between. Germline-derived CDR1 and CDR2 are MNHEY and SVGAGI. The CDR3 loop reads CASSYRGSGANVLTF. CDR3 sequence (DNA): TGTGCCAGCAGTTACAGGGGGTCTGGGGCCAACGTCCTGACTTTC.

The rearrangement joins TRBV14 to TRBJ1-2, with D possibly matching TRBD1 (6 bases). With 3 bases removed from V and 8 bases from J, the gap between germline ends came to 19 bases. This CDR3 has 15 residues. Per the germline V gene, CDR1 is SGHDN and CDR2 is FVKESK. In nucleotides, the CDR3 is TGTGCCAGCAGCCACCTCGACAGGAGAACGGTCGGCTACACCTTC. It codes for CASSHLDRRTVGYTF.

This clone came up once. J is TRBJ1-2 and V is TRBV19, with 7 positions matching TRBD1. Trimming cost V 4 bases and J 0 bases; bases outside gene matches: 14. CDR3 length: 18 residues. Germline assignment: CDR1 LNHDA and CDR2 SQIVND (reference sequence). The CDR3 loop is CASSTAPTGLGANYGYTF. In DNA form, the CDR3 reads TGTGCCAGTAGTACTGCCCCGACAGGGTTGGGAGCTAACTATGGCTACACCTTC.

The chain employs TRBV7-6 and TRBJ2-1; 12 bases agree with TRBD2. The CDR3 totals 16 residues. V trimming: 2 bases; J trimming: 8 bases; junction bases outside the gene matches: 7. Germline values: CDR1 SGHVS, CDR2 FNYEAQ. CDR3 amino acids: CASSLLAGGVVDEQFF. The CDR3 DNA sequence: TGTGCCAGCAGCTTACTAGCGGGAGGGGTAGTGGATGAGCAGTTCTTC.

The CDR3 nucleotides read TGCAGCGTCTCCCGGACAGGGGAAGGTCAGCCCCAGCATTTT. This gives the protein CSVSRTGEGQPQHF. The chain uses TRBV29-1 and TRBJ1-5, with 9 bases fitting TRBD1. Losses at the gene ends were 6 bases for V and 6 bases for J; bases not matched to a gene: 9. Germline lookup yields CDR1 SQVTM and CDR2 ANQGSEA. CDR3 size: 14 residues.

J is TRBJ1-5 and V is TRBV2, with 9 bases lining up with TRBD1. CDR3 length equals 15 residues. Germline V gives CDR1 SNHLY, CDR2 FYNNEI. V lost 9 bases, J lost 7 bases, and 13 bases stayed unmatched. CDR3 DNA sequence: TGTGCCAGTACCCCCGGGACAGGGAACGAACAGCCCCAGCATTTT. The encoded protein is CASTPGTGNEQPQHF.

CDR3 region: CASTLVAGGPNEQFF. The CDR3, as DNA: TGTGCCAGCACCTTAGTAGCGGGAGGGCCTAATGAGCAGTTCTTC. The gene calls are TRBV6-5 and TRBJ2-1; TRBD2 aligns across 11 bases. CDR1 and CDR2 (germline): MNHEY, SVGAGI. Unmatched junction bases numbered 9, after V lost 7 bases and J lost 7 bases. The CDR3 is 15 residues long.